This TCR beta chain appears in the sequencing data of a study of vaccination and CD4 T cells after COVID-19. Treatment: roughly ten-day PBMC culture with coronavirus spike peptide pools or control peptides (ViraFEST assay). The assay that was used to sequence DNA from cultured CD4+ T cells was the Oncomine TCR Beta short-read assay. Each CDR3 protein is one row after TCRdb ran MiXCR on the PCR reads. The data show under 25,000 distinct CDR3 sequences, about 64% seen once. Turning to this clonotype: What it recognizes is unknown.

Material: CD4+ T cells from blood, cultured in vitro. This clonotype was obtained from a human donor who had recovered from COVID-19.

For the CDR3, the DNA is TGTGCCAGCAGTTACTCTCGCGGGGGACGGAACACTGAAGCTTTCTTT. Amino acid sequence: CASSYSRGGRNTEAFF. This sequence joins TRBV6-5 and TRBJ1-1, with D tentatively TRBD1 (5 bases). Germline CDR1 and CDR2: MNHEY and SVGAGI. V gave up 0 bases and J gave up 1 base, with 12 bases separating them. The CDR3 runs 16 residues.